The clone carrying this TCR beta chain was seen at least ten times. Its antigen is unidentified. The CDR3 spans 13 residues. The ends were cut back, 8 bases at V and 1 base at J, with 11 bases in the middle. Germline V gene sequence: CDR1 SGHVS, CDR2 FNYEAQ. The source of the sample is a study of molecular identifiers for immune sequencing clone quantification. Whole-study findings and limits: Whereas clones above 20 RNA copies held under 1% of naive-cell molecules, they held over 97% of effector molecules.

The authors gated naive CD8 T cells as CD8+CD4-CCR7+CD45RA+ for sorting. Making the bulk TCR libraries relied on previously described methods and listed TCR primers. TCRdb passed the PCR reads through MiXCR, listing each CDR3 protein once. The repertoire consists of some 65,000 distinct CDR3 sequences, with 18% occurring once and the leading ten covering about 1.6%. What was sequenced was naive CD8+ T cells from blood, with Jurkat cell RNA spiked in. The subset here: FACS-sorted CD8+CD4-CCR7+CD45RA+ naive T cells. This receptor was obtained from a human donor in good health. Some libraries in this study had Jurkat cell RNA spiked in. The rearrangement links TRBV7-6 to TRBJ1-1, with TRBD1 as a possible D gene (6 bases). This chain's CDR3 is CASQQGWNTEAFF. In DNA, the CDR3 is TGTGCCAGCCAACAGGGATGGAACACTGAAGCTTTCTTT.